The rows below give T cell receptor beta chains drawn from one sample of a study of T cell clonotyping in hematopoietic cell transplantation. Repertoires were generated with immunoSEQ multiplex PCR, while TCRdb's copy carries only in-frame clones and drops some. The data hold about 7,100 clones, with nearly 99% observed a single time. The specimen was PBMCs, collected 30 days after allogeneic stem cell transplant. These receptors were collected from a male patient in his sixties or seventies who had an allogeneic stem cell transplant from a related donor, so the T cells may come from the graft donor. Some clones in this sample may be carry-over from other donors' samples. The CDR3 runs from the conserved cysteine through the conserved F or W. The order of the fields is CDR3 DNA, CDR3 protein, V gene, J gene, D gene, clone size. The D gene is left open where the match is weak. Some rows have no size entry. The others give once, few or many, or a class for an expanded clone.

CDR3 DNA: TGTGCCAGCTCACCACGCGGGAGCCAGTCCGAGCAGTACTTC; CDR3 protein: CASSPRGSQSEQYF; V gene: TRBV18; J gene: TRBJ2-7; D gene: TRBD2; clone size: -
CDR3 DNA: TGTGCCATCAGTGACCAGCGGGGGTTTGGGTCCTACGAGCAGTACTTC; CDR3 protein: CAISDQRGFGSYEQYF; V gene: TRBV10-3; J gene: TRBJ2-7; D gene: TRBD2; clone size: -
CDR3 DNA: TGTGCCAGCAGCCCGGAGATGGCTAGCGGGGAGATAGATACGCAGTATTTT; CDR3 protein: CASSPEMASGEIDTQYF; V gene: TRBV5-6; J gene: TRBJ2-3; D gene: TRBD2; clone size: -
CDR3 DNA: TGTGCCAGTATTTCGGGTGACTATGGCTACACCTTC; CDR3 protein: CASISGDYGYTF; V gene: TRBV19; J gene: TRBJ1-2; D gene: -; clone size: -
CDR3 DNA: TGTGCCAGTAGTAATCGGGACAGGGGCACCAACAATCAGCCCCAGCATTTT; CDR3 protein: CASSNRDRGTNNQPQHF; V gene: TRBV19; J gene: TRBJ1-5; D gene: TRBD1; clone size: -
CDR3 DNA: TGTGCCAGCAGCGTACCGTCGGGATGGGGCTACACCTTC; CDR3 protein: CASSVPSGWGYTF; V gene: TRBV9; J gene: TRBJ1-2; D gene: -; clone size: -
CDR3 DNA: TGTGCCAGCAGCTCACTAGCGGGGTTAGGTCCCGAGCAGTACTTC; CDR3 protein: CASSSLAGLGPEQYF; V gene: TRBV11-2; J gene: TRBJ2-7; D gene: TRBD2; clone size: once
CDR3 DNA: TGTGCCAGCAGCCCCTTTTTGCGGGATACTGAAGCTTTCTTT; CDR3 protein: CASSPFLRDTEAFF; V gene: TRBV5-6; J gene: TRBJ1-1; D gene: -; clone size: -
CDR3 DNA: TGCGCCAGCAGCTTGACAGGGATCAATTCACCCCTCCACTTT; CDR3 protein: CASSLTGINSPLHF; V gene: TRBV5-1; J gene: TRBJ1-6; D gene: -; clone size: -
CDR3 DNA: TGTGCCAGCAGGCTGGGGGGCGAGCAGTACTTC; CDR3 protein: CASRLGGEQYF; V gene: TRBV6-5; J gene: TRBJ2-7; D gene: -; clone size: -
CDR3 DNA: TGTGCCAGCAGCTCCAGTCCGTCAGTCCACGAGCAGTACTTC; CDR3 protein: CASSSSPSVHEQYF; V gene: TRBV6-5; J gene: TRBJ2-7; D gene: -; clone size: once
CDR3 DNA: TGTGCCAGCAGCTTGGGATGGGGAGGGGTCCAAGAGACCCAGTACTTC; CDR3 protein: CASSLGWGGVQETQYF; V gene: TRBV5-6; J gene: TRBJ2-5; D gene: TRBD2; clone size: once
CDR3 DNA: TGTGCCAGCAGCTTGAACAGGGCAAGCGAGACCCAGTACTTC; CDR3 protein: CASSLNRASETQYF; V gene: TRBV11-3; J gene: TRBJ2-5; D gene: -; clone size: -
CDR3 DNA: TGTGCCAGCACCCGGGGGCAACCGCAGTTCTTC; CDR3 protein: CASTRGQPQFF; V gene: TRBV6-1; J gene: TRBJ2-1; D gene: -; clone size: -
CDR3 DNA: TGCGCCAGCAGCGCCCCGGGACTAGCGGGGAGAAATACGCAGTATTTT; CDR3 protein: CASSAPGLAGRNTQYF; V gene: TRBV4-3; J gene: TRBJ2-3; D gene: TRBD2; clone size: -
CDR3 DNA: TGCGCCAGCAGCCAGGCCCAGACAGGGTCCACTGAAGCTTTCTTT; CDR3 protein: CASSQAQTGSTEAFF; V gene: TRBV4-3; J gene: TRBJ1-1; D gene: TRBD1; clone size: -
CDR3 DNA: TGTGCCAGCAGTTACGACGGGGGGGCCCCCTACGAGCAGTACTTC; CDR3 protein: CASSYDGGAPYEQYF; V gene: TRBV6-6; J gene: TRBJ2-7; D gene: TRBD2; clone size: once
CDR3 DNA: TGTGCCAGCAGTGAAATAACAGGGGGTGAAGCTTTCTTT; CDR3 protein: CASSEITGGEAFF; V gene: TRBV2; J gene: TRBJ1-1; D gene: TRBD1; clone size: once
CDR3 DNA: TGTGCCAGCAGCTCCCAGACTAGCGGGGGAAACACCGGGGAGCTGTTTTTT; CDR3 protein: CASSSQTSGGNTGELFF; V gene: TRBV7-8; J gene: TRBJ2-2; D gene: TRBD2; clone size: -
CDR3 DNA: TGTGCCAGCAGCTTCTTGGGCAGGGTCGGCGGCTACACCTTC; CDR3 protein: CASSFLGRVGGYTF; V gene: TRBV5-8; J gene: TRBJ1-2; D gene: -; clone size: -
CDR3 DNA: TGTGCCAGCAGTTTATCGGGGCTAAACACTGAAGCTTTCTTT; CDR3 protein: CASSLSGLNTEAFF; V gene: TRBV27; J gene: TRBJ1-1; D gene: -; clone size: -
CDR3 DNA: TGTGCCAGCGGCGGTCCGACAGAAGTATACTATGGCTACACCTTC; CDR3 protein: CASGGPTEVYYGYTF; V gene: TRBV7-2; J gene: TRBJ1-2; D gene: -; clone size: -
CDR3 DNA: TGTGCCATCTCGGTAAAGGCGGAGAATAAGGGGGACGAGCAGTTCTTC; CDR3 protein: CAISVKAENKGDEQFF; V gene: TRBV10-3; J gene: TRBJ2-1; D gene: -; clone size: -
CDR3 DNA: TGTGCCAGCAGCTTAACCGCAGGCTATAGCAATCAGCCCCAGCATTTT; CDR3 protein: CASSLTAGYSNQPQHF; V gene: TRBV7-2; J gene: TRBJ1-5; D gene: -; clone size: -
CDR3 DNA: TGCGCCAGCAGCCAAGATCCAGGGAACACTGAAGCTTTCTTT; CDR3 protein: CASSQDPGNTEAFF; V gene: TRBV4-3; J gene: TRBJ1-1; D gene: -; clone size: -
CDR3 DNA: TGTGCCAGCAGCCCAGCCCCCGGGGAAAAACTGTTTTTT; CDR3 protein: CASSPAPGEKLFF; V gene: TRBV7-7; J gene: TRBJ1-4; D gene: -; clone size: once